The entry below describes one T cell receptor (beta chain). Its target is not known. Method: immunoSEQ multiplex PCR; TCRdb's copy keeps in-frame clones and lacks some. Among about half a million clones, about 80% were seen once, and the ten largest hold more than 10%. The healthy adult donors were HIV-negative and reported no recent acute infections or vaccinations. The data are from a study of shared clonotypes between healthy human individuals. Notes on the study in general: Among donors, the sharing of clonotypes was expected to be influenced by sequencing depth.

With 4 bases clipped from V and 1 base from J, the junction kept 5 bases outside the gene matches. CDR3 length: 16 residues. Germline loops: CDR1 KGHSH, CDR2 LQKENI. The chain uses TRBV18 and TRBJ2-5; 11 bases line up with TRBD2. The source is a woman aged 35 to 49 in good health. Some clones in this sample may be carry-over from other donors' samples. The sample consisted of PBMCs. CDR3: CASSLRGLAAQETQYF. CDR3 nucleotide sequence: TGTGCCAGCTCACTCCGGGGACTAGCGGCCCAAGAGACCCAGTACTTC.